These 7 T cell receptor beta chains were sequenced from one sample in a study of cytomegalovirus exposure and HLA in healthy donors. PCR used 60 Vbeta primers and 13 Jbeta primers. Sequenced by immunoSEQ multiplex PCR; TCRdb stores in-frame clones only, minus some. This sample has under 250,000 clones; more than 75% occur once, and the top ten carry less than 3%. Specimen: PBMCs. Receptor source: a middle-aged woman in good health and CMV-seronegative.

The chain links TRBV10-3 to TRBJ1-1; 8 bases match TRBD1. V lost 7 bases and J lost 5; bases outside the gene matches: 9. The CDR3 is 14 residues long. CDR1 is ENHRY and CDR2 is SYGVKD in the germline V gene. The CDR3 region is CAITWDQGATEAFF. CDR3 DNA sequence: TGTGCCATCACTTGGGACCAGGGGGCGACTGAAGCTTTCTTT.

This chain uses TRBV7-8 with TRBJ2-7; 8 nucleotides line up with TRBD2. The V gene's germline CDR1 is SGHVS and CDR2 FQNEAQ. There are 18 residues in the CDR3. The J segment lost 0 bases and the V segment lost 1 base, leaving 11 bases of the junction unmatched. CDR3 region: CASSLGPFIAGNSYEQYF. The CDR3 DNA reads as TGTGCCAGCAGCTTAGGGCCCTTTATAGCGGGGAACTCCTACGAGCAGTACTTC. The entire variable domain, with the rest obtained from reference TRBV7-8 and TRBJ2-7, is as follows: GAGVSQSPRYKVAKRGQDVALRCDPISGHVSLFWYQQALGQGPEFLTYFQNEAQLDKSGLPSDRFFAERPEGSVSTLKIQRTQQEDSAVYLCASSLGPFIAGNSYEQYFGPGTRLTVT.

This sequence joins TRBV19 and TRBJ1-2, with D perhaps matching TRBD1 (6 bases). Trimming pared 6 bases from V and 7 bases from J, leaving 24 bases between. The CDR3 covers 16 residues. From germline, CDR1 is LNHDA and CDR2 SQIVND (reference sequence). The CDR3 sequence: CASRNVGQSQPGGYTF. The CDR3 bases are TGTGCCAGTAGAAACGTCGGACAGTCCCAACCAGGTGGCTACACCTTC.

The CDR3 DNA is TGTGCCTGGAGTGACAGGGCCCCGGATACGCAGTATTTT. Residues: CAWSDRAPDTQYF. V usage is TRBV30 and J usage is TRBJ2-3, with D possibly TRBD1 on 6 matching bases. The CDR3 extends over 13 amino acids. Germline V gene data show CDR1 as GTSNPN and CDR2 as SVGIG (reference sequence). Trimming removed 1 base from V and 6 bases from J, with 11 bases in between.

The CDR3 nucleotides are TGTGCCAGTAGTATATTTCTAGCCCCCCAAGAGACCCAGTACTTC. Protein: CASSIFLAPQETQYF. This chain joins TRBV19 and TRBJ2-5; a possible D gene is TRBD2 (5 bases). From germline, CDR1 is LNHDA and CDR2 SQIVND (reference sequence). This CDR3 region has 15 residues. V gave up 2 bases and J gave up 1 base, with 11 bases separating them.

The chain carries TRBV5-1 and TRBJ2-1; 10 bases match TRBD2. CDR1 and CDR2 from the germline V gene are SGHRS and YFSETQ. The CDR3 has 18 residues. V was clipped by 2 bases and J by 7 bases; unmatched bases: 15. As DNA, the CDR3 is TGCGCCAGCAGCTTAGTGTCTAGCGGGAGAATAGGTGTAAATGAGCAGTTCTTC. It specifies CASSLVSSGRIGVNEQFF.

This clone turned up a few times. The chain employs TRBV11-3 and TRBJ2-3; TRBD1 matches at 10 bases. Trimming cost V 5 bases and J 3 bases; bases outside gene matches: 11. The CDR3 sequence is 17 residues long. Germline CDR1 SGHNT, CDR2 YENEEA. The CDR3 region is CASSPGLGTGVTDTQYF. In DNA, the CDR3 is TGTGCCAGCAGCCCCGGCCTGGGGACAGGGGTTACAGATACGCAGTATTTT.